The 21 T cell receptor beta chains listed next were all sequenced from one sample in a study of blood T cells in healthy people across ages. It was with a sample-barcoded 5' primer and a J-beta primer mix that a second PCR of about 6 to 12 cycles was run. Via MiXCR, TCRdb re-called the 5' RACE reads, giving one row per CDR3 protein. The sample includes some 1,500,000 distinct CDR3 sequences, under 55% of them seen just once. Input material: blood. These receptors were collected from a woman younger than 35 in good health.

This clonotype was detected only a few times. The chain couples TRBV6-1 to TRBJ2-1; 9 nucleotides match TRBD2. V gave up 2 bases and J gave up 8 bases; unmatched junction bases: 7. This CDR3 is built from 15 residues. The germline gives CDR1 MNHNS, CDR2 SASEGT. CDR3 bases: TGTGCCAGCAGTGAAATAGGACTAGCGACCTATGAGCAGTTCTTC. This gives the protein CASSEIGLATYEQFF.

In its sample, this clonotype was seen many times. This chain connects TRBV28 to TRBJ2-7, with 7 bases matching TRBD2. Germline V gives CDR1 MDHEN, CDR2 SYDVKM. V dropped 1 base and J dropped 9; count of bases not matched to a gene: 9. The CDR3 contains 14 residues. The CDR3 DNA reads as TGTGCCAGCAGTTTATCCGGGAGGTCTACGAGGCAGTACTTC. This gives the protein CASSLSGRSTRQYF.

The chain uses TRBV27 and TRBJ2-7, with 12 bases aligning to TRBD1. CDR3 size: 15 residues. V lost 4 bases, J lost 6 bases, and 7 bases stayed unmatched. The germline V gene encodes CDR1 MNHEY and CDR2 SMNVEV (reference sequence). CDR3 in amino acids: CASSSTGTGGSEQYF. CDR3 nucleotides: TGTGCCAGCAGTTCGACGGGGACAGGGGGCAGCGAGCAGTACTTC.

This clonotype was seen more than once but under ten times. This chain joins TRBV3-1 and TRBJ2-1, with 7 positions matching TRBD2. The trim removed 7 bases at V and 10 bases at J, leaving 16 bases unmatched. Germline CDR1 is LGHDT and CDR2 is YNNKEL (reference sequence). This CDR3 is built from 15 residues. Written as DNA, the CDR3 is TGTGCCAGCACCGGAAGGGCTAGCGGTTCTCCCGAGCAGTTCTTC. It is translated as CASTGRASGSPEQFF.

V is TRBV21-1 and J is TRBJ1-2. TRBV21-1 represents a pseudogene. CDR3 length: 12 residues. CDR3 bases: TGTGCCAGCAGCAAAGAACTTCAGGGCTACACCTTC. Residues: CASSKELQGYTF.

This clonotype was recorded a few times. The chain uses TRBV12-3 or TRBV12-4 and TRBJ1-5; TRBD1 aligns across 10 bases. There are 17 residues in the CDR3. Trimming at V came to 5 bases and at J to 7 bases, leaving 14 bases not matched to a gene. In DNA, the CDR3 is TGTGCCAGCAGTCCACACCCGACAGGGGGCGGTCTGCAGCCCCAGCATTTT. Translation: CASSPHPTGGGLQPQHF.

This clonotype was picked up a small number of times. The rearrangement links TRBV4-3 to TRBJ2-6; possible D gene TRBD1, 6 bases. Trimming cost V 4 bases and J 9 bases, with 13 bases left between them. The CDR3 covers 14 residues. Germline CDR1 and CDR2: LGHNA and YSLEER. CDR3 loop: CASSRGGTYNVLTF. CDR3 DNA sequence: TGCGCCAGCAGCCGAGGGGGAACTTACAACGTCCTGACTTTC.

About this clonotype itself: This sequence may be a read error, since a much larger clone differs from it by one base. CDR3 DNA: TGTGCCAGCGCCCCTAGCTCCCACCGCAGGGGCAATGAGCAGTTCTTC. Residues: CASAPSSHRRGNEQFF. The rearrangement uses TRBV12-3 or TRBV12-4 and TRBJ2-1; TRBD1 is a possible D gene (6 bases). V gave up 8 bases and J gave up 6 bases, with 23 bases separating them. The CDR3 is 16 amino acids.

This clonotype showed up just a few times. The gene calls are TRBV20-1 and TRBJ2-3, with TRBD2 identical over 7 bases. The germline gives CDR1 DFQATT, CDR2 SNEGSKA (reference sequence). This CDR3 comprises 14 residues. The V segment lost 6 bases and the J segment 5 bases; nucleotides outside the gene matches: 11. DNA of the CDR3: TGCAGTGCCATCCCAGCGGGGTCCGGAGATACGCAGTATTTT. Its translation: CSAIPAGSGDTQYF.

The count of this clonotype is one. As DNA, the CDR3 is TGTGCCAGCAGCCTACCCCGGACAGGGCGGACCGGGGAGCTGTTTTTT. This translates into CASSLPRTGRTGELFF. The rearrangement links TRBV3-1 to TRBJ2-2; 8 bases line up with TRBD1. Germline CDR1 reads LGHDT; CDR2 reads YNNKEL (reference sequence). V shed 4 bases and J 5 bases; nucleotides not matched to a gene: 9. The CDR3 has 16 amino acids.

The J gene is TRBJ2-2, the V gene TRBV7-2; D tentatively reads TRBD1 or TRBD2 (5 bases each). The V end lost 5 bases, the J end lost 2 bases, and 9 bases lay between the germline ends. Germline lookup yields CDR1 SGHTA and CDR2 FQGNSA. The length of the CDR3 is 14 residues. This CDR3 reads CASSRRDNTGELFF. The CDR3 DNA follows: TGTGCCAGCAGCAGACGGGACAACACCGGGGAGCTGTTTTTT.

The J gene is TRBJ1-6, the V gene TRBV12-3 or TRBV12-4; D remains unclear. This CDR3 comprises 13 residues. V lost 9 bases and J lost 5, with 11 bases in between. The CDR3 region is CASTGQHNSPLHF. Here the CDR3 DNA reads TGTGCCAGTACGGGCCAGCATAATTCACCCCTCCACTTT.

The V and J genes are TRBV6-5 and TRBJ1-2, with unresolved D. The CDR3 has 17 residues. From germline, CDR1 is MNHEY and CDR2 SVGAGI. V shed 2 bases and J shed 4 bases, with 20 bases lying between them. The CDR3 sequence: CASSYLPWLGTGYGYTF. The CDR3 nucleotides are TGTGCCAGCAGTTACCTCCCCTGGTTAGGAACGGGCTATGGCTACACCTTC.

The chain links TRBV7-3 to TRBJ2-1; D uncertain. Trimming removed 4 bases at V and 3 bases at J, with 13 bases between. Germline loops: CDR1 SGHTA, CDR2 FQGTGA. The CDR3 is 15 amino acids. The CDR3 reads CASSSVVASYNEQFF. The CDR3 region has the DNA TGTGCCAGCAGCTCCGTAGTAGCCAGCTACAATGAGCAGTTCTTC.

CDR3 protein: CASSGDRSPNTGELFF. The CDR3 nucleotides read TGTGCCAGCAGCGGCGACAGGTCTCCGAACACCGGGGAGCTGTTTTTT. The chain links TRBV7-9 to TRBJ2-2; TRBD1 might be the D (6 bases). Trimming pared 5 bases from V and 0 bases from J, leaving 13 bases between. The CDR3 is 16 residues long. In germline, CDR1 is SEHNR, CDR2 FQNEAQ (reference sequence). Full variable domain (rest looked up from reference TRBV7-9 and TRBJ2-2): DTGVSQNPRHKITKRGQNVTFRCDPISEHNRLYWYRQTLGQGPEFLTYFQNEAQLEKSRLLSDRFSAERPKGSFSTLEIQRTEQGDSAMYLCASSGDRSPNTGELFFGEGSRLTVL.

This clonotype was counted only a few times. The chain uses TRBV20-1 and TRBJ1-2; possibly TRBD1 for D (5 bases). Trimming took 0 bases from V and 7 from J, leaving 18 bases between them. Germline V gene data show CDR1 as DFQATT and CDR2 as SNEGSKA (reference sequence). The length of the CDR3 is 15 residues. CDR3 sequence (DNA): TGCAGTGCTAGAGACCCTGGGGGGGTCCAACTTGGCTACACCTTC. Translation gives CSARDPGGVQLGYTF.

This chain links TRBV7-9 with TRBJ1-4; 9 nucleotides align to TRBD1. Germline V gives CDR1 SEHNR, CDR2 FQNEAQ (reference sequence). CDR3 length: 16 amino acids. J gave up 2 bases and V 5 bases, and 6 bases lay outside the gene matches. The CDR3 is CASSADRGWTNEKLFF. DNA of the CDR3: TGTGCCAGCAGCGCGGACAGGGGATGGACTAATGAAAAACTGTTTTTT.

Only a few counts were recorded for this clonotype. The V call is TRBV20-1, the J call TRBJ2-2, with a possible D match to TRBD2 (7 bases). Trimming took off 3 bases at V and 5 bases at J, with 13 bases between the two ends. Germline V gives CDR1 DFQATT, CDR2 SNEGSKA (reference sequence). The CDR3 sequence is 14 residues long. The CDR3 reads CSASRSGTTGELFF. For the CDR3, the DNA is TGCAGTGCTAGTAGGAGCGGGACAACCGGGGAGCTGTTTTTT.

The V call is TRBV28, the J call TRBJ2-2; the D gene is possibly TRBD2 (5 bases). Germline V gene sequence: CDR1 MDHEN, CDR2 SYDVKM. The V gene lost 3 bases and the J gene lost 0 bases, with 11 bases spanning the gap. The CDR3 is 16 residues long. CDR3 region: CASSFLDFANTGELFF. In nucleotides, the CDR3 is TGTGCCAGCAGTTTCTTGGACTTCGCGAACACCGGGGAGCTGTTTTTT.

The chain is built from TRBV7-9 and TRBJ1-2; the D is unclear. The CDR3 length is 12 residues. Trimming removed 7 bases at V and 5 bases at J, with 11 bases between. In germline, CDR1 is SEHNR, CDR2 FQNEAQ (reference sequence). This chain's CDR3 is CASNDNGYGYTF. The DNA of the CDR3 is TGTGCCAGCAACGACAACGGATATGGCTACACCTTC.

V gene TRBV20-1 combines with J gene TRBJ2-5; maybe TRBD2 (7 bases). Trimming removed 3 bases from V and 11 bases from J, with 31 bases in between. Germline lookup yields CDR1 DFQATT and CDR2 SNEGSKA (reference sequence). The CDR3 has 17 amino acids. In DNA, the CDR3 is TGCAGTGCTAGCCCTCGTGGGGGGGGGCCGTCCTACAATGAGCAGTACTTC. It translates to CSASPRGGGPSYNEQYF.